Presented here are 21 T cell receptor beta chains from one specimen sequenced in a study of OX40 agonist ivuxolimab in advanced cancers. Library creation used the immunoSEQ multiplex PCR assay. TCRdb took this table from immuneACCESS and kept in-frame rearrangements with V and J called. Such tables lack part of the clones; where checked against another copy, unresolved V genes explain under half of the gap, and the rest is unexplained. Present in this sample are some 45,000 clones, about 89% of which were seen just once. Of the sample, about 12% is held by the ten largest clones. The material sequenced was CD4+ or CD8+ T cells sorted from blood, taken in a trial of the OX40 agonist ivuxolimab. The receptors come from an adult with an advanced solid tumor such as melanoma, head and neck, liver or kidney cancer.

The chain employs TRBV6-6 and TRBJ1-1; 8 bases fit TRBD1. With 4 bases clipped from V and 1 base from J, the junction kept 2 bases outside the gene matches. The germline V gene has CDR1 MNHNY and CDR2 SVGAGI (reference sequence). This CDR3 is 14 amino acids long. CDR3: CASSWTGSNTEAFF. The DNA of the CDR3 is TGTGCCAGCAGTTGGACAGGGTCGAACACTGAAGCTTTCTTT.

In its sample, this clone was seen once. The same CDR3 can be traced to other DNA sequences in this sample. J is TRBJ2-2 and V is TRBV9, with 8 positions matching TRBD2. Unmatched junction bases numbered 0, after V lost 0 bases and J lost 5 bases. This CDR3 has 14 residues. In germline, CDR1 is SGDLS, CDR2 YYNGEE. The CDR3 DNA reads TGTGCCAGCAGCGTAGGCGGGGGGACCGGGGAGCTGTTTTTT. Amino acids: CASSVGGGTGELFF.

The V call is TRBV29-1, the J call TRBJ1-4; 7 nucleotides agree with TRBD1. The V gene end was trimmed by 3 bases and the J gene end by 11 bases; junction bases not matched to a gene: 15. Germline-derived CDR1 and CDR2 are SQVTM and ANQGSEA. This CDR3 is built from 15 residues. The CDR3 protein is CSVEETGSGVRKLFF. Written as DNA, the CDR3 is TGCAGCGTTGAGGAGACAGGGTCGGGAGTAAGGAAACTGTTTTTT.

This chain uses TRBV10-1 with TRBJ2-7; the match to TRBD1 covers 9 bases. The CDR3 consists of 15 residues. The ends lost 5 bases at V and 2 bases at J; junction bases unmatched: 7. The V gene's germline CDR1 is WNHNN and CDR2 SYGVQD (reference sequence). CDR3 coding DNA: TGCGCCAGCAGTAAAGGACAGGGGATAACCTACGAGCAGTACTTC. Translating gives CASSKGQGITYEQYF.

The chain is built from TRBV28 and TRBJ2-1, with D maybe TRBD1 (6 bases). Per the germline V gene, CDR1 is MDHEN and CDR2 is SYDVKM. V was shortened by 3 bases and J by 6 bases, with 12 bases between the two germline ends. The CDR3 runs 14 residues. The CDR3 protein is CASSFMGASNEQFF. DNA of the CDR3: TGTGCCAGCAGTTTCATGGGGGCGTCCAATGAGCAGTTCTTC.

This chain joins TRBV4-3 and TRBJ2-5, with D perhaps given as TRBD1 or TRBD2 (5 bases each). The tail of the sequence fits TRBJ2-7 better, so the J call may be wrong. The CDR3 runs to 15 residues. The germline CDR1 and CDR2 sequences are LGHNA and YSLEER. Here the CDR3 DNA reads TGCGCCAGCAGCAGTACTCCGGGACCTTCCTACGAGCAGTACTTC. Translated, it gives CASSSTPGPSYEQYF.

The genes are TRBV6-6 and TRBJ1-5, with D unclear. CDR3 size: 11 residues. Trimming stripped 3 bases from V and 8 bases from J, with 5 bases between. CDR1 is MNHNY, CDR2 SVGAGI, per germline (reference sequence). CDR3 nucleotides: TGTGCCAGCAGTTATGGGGAGCCCCAGCATTTT. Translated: CASSYGEPQHF.

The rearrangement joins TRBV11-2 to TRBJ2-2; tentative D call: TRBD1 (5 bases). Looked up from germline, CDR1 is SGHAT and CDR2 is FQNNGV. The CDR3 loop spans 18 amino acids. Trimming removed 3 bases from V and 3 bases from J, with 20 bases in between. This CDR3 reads CASSFRVDIGMDTGELFF. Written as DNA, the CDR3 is TGTGCCAGCAGCTTCAGGGTTGATATTGGAATGGACACCGGGGAGCTGTTTTTT.

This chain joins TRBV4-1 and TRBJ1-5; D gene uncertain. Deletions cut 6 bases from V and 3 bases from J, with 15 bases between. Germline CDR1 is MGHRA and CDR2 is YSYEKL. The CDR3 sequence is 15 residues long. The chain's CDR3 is CASSHREADNQPQHF. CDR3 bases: TGCGCCAGCAGTCATCGGGAGGCGGACAATCAGCCCCAGCATTTT.

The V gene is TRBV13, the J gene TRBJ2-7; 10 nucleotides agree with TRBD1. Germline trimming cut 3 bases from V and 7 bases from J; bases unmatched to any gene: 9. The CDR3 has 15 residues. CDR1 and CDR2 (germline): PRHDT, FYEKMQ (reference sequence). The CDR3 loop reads CASSFPGTGAEEQYF. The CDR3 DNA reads TGTGCCAGCAGCTTCCCCGGGACAGGGGCGGAGGAGCAGTACTTC.

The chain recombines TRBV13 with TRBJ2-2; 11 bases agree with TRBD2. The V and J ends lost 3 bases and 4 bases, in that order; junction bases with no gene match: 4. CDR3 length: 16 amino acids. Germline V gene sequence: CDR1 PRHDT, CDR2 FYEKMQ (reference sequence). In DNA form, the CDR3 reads TGTGCCAGCAGCTTCCTAGCGGGGGGAGTCACCGGGGAGCTGTTTTTT. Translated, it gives CASSFLAGGVTGELFF.

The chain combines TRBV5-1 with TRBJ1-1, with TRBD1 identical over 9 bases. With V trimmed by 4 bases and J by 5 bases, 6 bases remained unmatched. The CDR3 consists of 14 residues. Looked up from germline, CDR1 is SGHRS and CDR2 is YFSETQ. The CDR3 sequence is CASSPRTGVTEAFF. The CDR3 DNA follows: TGCGCCAGCAGCCCCCGGACAGGGGTGACTGAAGCTTTCTTT.

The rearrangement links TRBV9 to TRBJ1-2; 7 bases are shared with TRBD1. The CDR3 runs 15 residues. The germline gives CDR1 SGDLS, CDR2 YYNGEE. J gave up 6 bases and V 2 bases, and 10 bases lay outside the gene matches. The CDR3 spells CASSVTRTGVHGYTF. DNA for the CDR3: TGTGCCAGCAGCGTTACGAGGACAGGAGTCCATGGCTACACCTTC.

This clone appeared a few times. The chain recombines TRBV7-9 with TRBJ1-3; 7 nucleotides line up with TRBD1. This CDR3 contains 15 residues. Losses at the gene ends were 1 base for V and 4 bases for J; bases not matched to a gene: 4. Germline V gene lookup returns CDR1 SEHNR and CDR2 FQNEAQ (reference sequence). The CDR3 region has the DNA TGTGCCAGCAGCTTAGGACAGGGTGCAGGAAACACCATATATTTT. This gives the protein CASSLGQGAGNTIYF. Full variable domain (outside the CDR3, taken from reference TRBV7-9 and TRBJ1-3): DTGVSQNPRHKITKRGQNVTFRCDPISEHNRLYWYRQTLGQGPEFLTYFQNEAQLEKSRLLSDRFSAERPKGSFSTLEIQRTEQGDSAMYLCASSLGQGAGNTIYFGEGSWLTVV.

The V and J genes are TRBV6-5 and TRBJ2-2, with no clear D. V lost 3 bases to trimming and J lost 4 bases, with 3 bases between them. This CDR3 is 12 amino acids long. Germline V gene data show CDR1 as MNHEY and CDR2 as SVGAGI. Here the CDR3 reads CASSYPTGELFF. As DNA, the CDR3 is TGTGCCAGCAGTTATCCCACCGGGGAGCTGTTTTTT.

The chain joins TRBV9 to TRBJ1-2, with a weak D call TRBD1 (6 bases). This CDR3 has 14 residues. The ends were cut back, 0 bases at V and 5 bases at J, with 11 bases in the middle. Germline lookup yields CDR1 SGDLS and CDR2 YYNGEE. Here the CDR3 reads CASSVGGGTYGYTF. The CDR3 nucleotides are TGTGCCAGCAGCGTAGGAGGGGGGACGTATGGCTACACCTTC.

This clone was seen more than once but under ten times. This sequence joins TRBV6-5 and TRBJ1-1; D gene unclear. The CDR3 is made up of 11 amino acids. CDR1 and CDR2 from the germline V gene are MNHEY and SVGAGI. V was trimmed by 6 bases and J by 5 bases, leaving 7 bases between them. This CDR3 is CASRWGTEAFF. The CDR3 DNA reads TGTGCCAGCAGGTGGGGAACTGAAGCTTTCTTT.

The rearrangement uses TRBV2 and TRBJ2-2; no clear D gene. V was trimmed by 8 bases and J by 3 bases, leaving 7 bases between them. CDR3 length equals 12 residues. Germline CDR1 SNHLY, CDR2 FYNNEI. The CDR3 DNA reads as TGTGCCAGCGGAGTATACACCGGGGAGCTGTTTTTT. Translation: CASGVYTGELFF.

The CDR3 loop reads CASSSRGTLAGGPGETQYF. The CDR3 DNA reads TGTGCCAGCAGCTCCCGGGGTACTCTAGCGGGGGGGCCTGGGGAGACCCAGTACTTC. The chain links TRBV7-9 to TRBJ2-5, with 12 bases aligning to TRBD2. CDR3 length equals 19 residues. Germline-derived CDR1 and CDR2 are SEHNR and FQNEAQ (reference sequence). V was pared by 4 bases and J by 5 bases, with 17 bases of the junction left unmatched.

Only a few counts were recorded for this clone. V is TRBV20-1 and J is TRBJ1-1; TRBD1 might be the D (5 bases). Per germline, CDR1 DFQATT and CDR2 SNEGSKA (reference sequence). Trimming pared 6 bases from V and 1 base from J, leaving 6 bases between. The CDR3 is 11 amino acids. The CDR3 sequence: CSAGGNTEAFF. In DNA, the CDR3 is TGCAGTGCCGGGGGGAACACTGAAGCTTTCTTT.

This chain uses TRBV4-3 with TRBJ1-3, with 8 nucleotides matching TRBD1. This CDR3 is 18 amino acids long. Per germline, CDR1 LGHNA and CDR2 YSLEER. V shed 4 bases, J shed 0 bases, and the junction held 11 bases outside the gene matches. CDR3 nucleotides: TGCGCCAGCAGCCCAGGGGGCCTTCGCTCCTACTCTGGAAACACCATATATTTT. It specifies CASSPGGLRSYSGNTIYF.